This T cell receptor (beta chain) was observed in a study of cytomegalovirus exposure and HLA in healthy donors (dated by TCRdb to about 2017). Study-level background: In an earlier analysis of some 610 of the donors, 276 Gb of sequence data and 100 million or so unique TCR beta sequences from about 190 million T cells were reported. Roughly 300 gigabases of sequencing data and tens of millions of unique TCR sequences were included in an early release covering 550 to 800 HLA-typed donors. Of the 398 genotyped donors, roughly 76% were placed in the genetic ancestry cluster associated with self-reported Caucasian donors. The study aimed to test whether signatures of past pathogen exposure could be identified by cataloging public T cell receptors. Using immunosequencing, the study profiled T cell repertoires from 550 to 750 subjects and related those repertoires to cytomegalovirus serostatus. A separate validation cohort of 90 to 150 different subjects was used in addition to the approximately 700-subject first cohort. High-throughput TCR immunosequencing, statistical association of individual TCRs with disease status, and machine learning were combined to predict cytomegalovirus infection status. To study patterns of TCR occurrence, a later analysis re-analyzed previously published TCR beta repertoires from more than 550 donors and added high-resolution HLA genotyping. The later analysis used no new phenotypic data to find candidate immune exposures, relying instead on TCR beta sequences and their occurrence across donors. To decide whether each TCR beta V gene segment behaved as functional or pseudogenic, an earlier analysis of fewer than 750 of the donors relied on high-throughput TCR beta sequencing. Donor age, sex, ethnicity and CMV serostatus were compiled alongside the repertoire data. Genome-wide SNP genotypes for about three fifths of the roughly 700 donors were used in a later genetic analysis, which treated that subset as a discovery cohort. Every discovery cohort repertoire had been produced on one sequencing platform. HLA typing included class I and class II loci at four-digit resolution. Typing coverage varied by locus: roughly 629-640 donors for A, B, C, DRB1 and DQB1; roughly 560 for DQA1; some 610 for DPA1; around 450 for DPB1. About 5 DR-DQ haplotypes were handled as single units for association and clustering, since linkage in the cohort was strong. On average, 235,054 unique TCR beta nucleotide sequences were sequenced per donor among a few hundred genotyped donors of the cohort, with roughly a sixth of those sequences being non-productive. Overall results and qualifications from the work: According to a later analysis, most CMV-associated TCR beta chains appeared to be HLA-restricted, and the HLA associations seemed to be driven largely by CMV exposure. In vitro tests confirmed that a few of the cytomegalovirus-associated TCR beta chains recognize cytomegalovirus antigens. According to a later analysis, parvovirus B19, influenza, CMV and Epstein-Barr virus appeared linked to several top co-occurrence clusters. When HLA alleles, especially DR and DQ, strongly co-occurred, TCR associations were difficult to assign to individual alleles. In a later analysis, the rate of TCR association differed among HLA loci, with DRB1 alleles having the most associated TCRs and HLA-C alleles having the fewest. Because the 87-base-pair reads could not distinguish some IMGT-functional V segments, including TRBV6-2 and TRBV6-3, those segments were excluded. At a false discovery rate of 0.05, a later analysis linked 16,951 TCR beta sequences to specific HLA alleles. V-gene and J-gene trimming of TCR beta chains was associated with a missense DCLRE1C variant in a later genetic analysis, and the association was replicated in an independent cohort. In a later analysis, HLA-associated TCR beta chains showed more clonal expansion and lower generation probabilities than non-associated chains that were equally common. Linkage disequilibrium might explain the correlated functional status among segregating V segments, but an unknown experimental factor could not be excluded. About 17 rarely observed V segments, including chromosome 9 orphons, were excluded from the earlier analysis of some 590 of the donors because counts were too low. Only TCR beta chains were sequenced in this cohort, and the absence of alpha or paired-chain data limited detectable features. Because HLA typing was unavailable for some donors at each locus, only the typed subset was used in association tests. Most TCR sequences were seen in very few donors, while some public TCRs were found in many individuals. CMV serostatus was the only immune exposure information available for the cohort. According to the authors, the approach could potentially be generalized to other disease states and immunological phenotypes. According to a later genetic analysis, donors in an Asian-associated ancestry cluster had fewer N-insertions in productive TCRs than the approximately 630-donor mean. A total of roughly 160 TCR beta chains were listed by the study as associated with cytomegalovirus. In both the original and validation cohorts, the classifier was reported to diagnose cytomegalovirus status with high specificity and sensitivity. Sequencing depth was assumed to be roughly uniform across donors in the presence/absence analyses, though that assumption may not hold. The sequencing pipeline was judged likely to have produced a cluster of highly shared sequence variants as a technical artifact. An earlier analysis of roughly 570 of the donors showed that most TCR beta V segments appeared in productive rearrangements either about 87% or about 30% of the time, which broadly matched IMGT annotations. A further reported finding was that TCR beta sequences accurately predicted the HLA-A and HLA-B alleles for most subjects in the first cohort.

The cohort consisted of 650 to 700 healthy bone marrow donors. At the time of sampling, every cohort member was nominally healthy, though immune exposures that went unrecorded were likely present. The donor was CMV seronegative and belonged to the group of 380 or so seronegative cohort members. Every donor gave a peripheral blood sample, and the peripheral blood mononuclear cells from that sample were used for TCR beta sequencing. Genomic DNA extraction from the blood cell samples was performed with the Qiagen DNeasy Blood Extraction Kit. The library was generated by the immunoSEQ multiplex PCR assay. For the multiplex PCR, a mixture combining 60 forward primers for TCR Vbeta segments and 13 reverse primers for TCR Jbeta segments was used. Amplification of the CDR3 region of rearranged TCR beta genes was performed with a multiplex PCR assay on genomic DNA. The Illumina HiSeq System was used to sequence the amplified TCR beta libraries as 87-base-pair reads. Turning to the authors' computational methods: In a later analysis, tens of millions of unique TCR beta chains were counted across the approximately 620 repertoires, and about 10 million of these chains were shared by at least two donors. A nearest-neighbor algorithm error-corrected the raw reads and collapsed the reads into unique sequences, merging closely related sequences to remove PCR and sequencing errors. To assign V, D and J gene segments, CDR3 sequences were aligned to IMGT reference sequences. Each retained sequence needed at least a six-nucleotide match to both a V gene segment and a J gene segment. Rearrangements were classified as productive when the CDR3 lacked stop codons and remained in frame with V and J, and all other rearrangements were classified as non-productive. CDR3 was defined according to IMGT convention as the region running from the second conserved V-encoded cysteine to the conserved J-encoded phenylalanine. The earlier analysis of more than 450 of the donors excluded sequences that lacked an unambiguous match to a single V gene segment. An earlier analysis of 550 to 650 of the donors classified V segments as functional when productive rearrangements were above 56.7% and as segregating when the standard deviation between donors was above 5%. A statistical classification framework was developed to diagnose cytomegalovirus status using the catalog of TCR beta chain sequences. A later analysis assigned V and J genes by comparing TCR nucleotide sequences with IMGT/GENE-DB human TR gene sequences. A later analysis assigned CDR3 sequences and most-parsimonious VDJ recombination scenarios with the TCRdist pipeline. In a later analysis, each TCR beta chain was defined by its CDR3 amino acid sequence together with its V-gene family, and reads lacking a unique V-gene family were excluded. In a later analysis, 450 to 600 highly shared, low-generation-probability nucleotide sequences were removed to address suspected cross-contamination and a sequencing artifact. A later analysis calculated a clonal expansion index for each public chain from normalized within-repertoire ranks of inferred template counts. In a later analysis, generation probabilities were computed using a VDJ recombination model fitted to out-of-frame rearrangements, and the results were checked against IGoR. In a later analysis, TCR-TCR, TCR-HLA and TCR-CMV co-occurrence was scored with hypergeometric tests, and a repertoire-size bias correction was applied to TCR pairs. To estimate false discovery rates, a later analysis permuted the HLA or CMV assignments 20 times. In a later analysis, co-occurring TCRs were grouped using DBSCAN, with TCRdist sequence similarity added in when clustering inside HLA-allele-positive subsets. Co-occurrence clustering excluded repertoires with fewer than 30,000 or more than 120,000 public chains, plus five with anomalous nucleotide sharing. The clones in this table, taken by TCRdb from immuneACCESS, are in-frame only. Not every clone is retained; where verified, under half of the shortfall comes from an unresolved V gene, and the cause of the rest is unknown. V and J calls and clone size come straight from that table; D and trimming were deduced from the DNA. Recorded for this sample are about 160,000 clones; around 80% of them occurred a single time. Over 1.1% of the sample lies in the top ten.

In regard to this clone: The antigen this receptor binds is unknown. Base qualities are missing; no much larger clone stands one base away.

For CDR1 and CDR2, the germline V gene (reference sequence) lists MNHEY and SMNVEV. At the junction V is shortened by 6 bases and J by 4 bases; bases outside the gene matches: 1. The CDR3 contains 12 residues, cysteine and phenylalanine counted. CDR3 DNA only is kept here, 36 bases in frame from base 1. The specimen was PBMCs. This TCR was sampled from a male donor in good health and CMV-seronegative. The sequence links TRBV27 to TRBJ2-5, with TRBD1 identical over 8 junction bases. The CDR3 reads as follows: CASRDRVETQYF. The DNA sequence reads TGTGCCAGCAGGGACAGGGTAGAGACCCAGTACTTC.